The entry that follows covers one T cell receptor (beta chain) sequence. Its antigen is currently unknown. At the DNA level, this CDR3 is encoded by other sequences in the same sample as well. The ends were cut back, 5 bases at V and 2 bases at J, with 10 bases in the middle. The germline CDR1 and CDR2 sequences are MNHEY and SVGAGI. CDR3 length: 14 amino acids. These data come from a study of cytomegalovirus exposure and HLA in healthy donors. General study points: Across all donors, roughly uniform sequencing depth was an assumption of the presence/absence analyses.

PCR involved 60 Vbeta and 13 Jbeta primers. Data came from immunoSEQ multiplex PCR; TCRdb stores just in-frame clones and leaves some out. The data hold around 84,000 clones, with under 80% observed a single time. The receptor was derived from a human donor in good health. The specimen was PBMCs. This chain links TRBV6-5 with TRBJ1-3, with a possible D match to TRBD1 (5 bases). CDR3 coding DNA: TGTGCCAGCAGTCCAGACAGAGCTGGAAACACCATATATTTT. Its protein is CASSPDRAGNTIYF.